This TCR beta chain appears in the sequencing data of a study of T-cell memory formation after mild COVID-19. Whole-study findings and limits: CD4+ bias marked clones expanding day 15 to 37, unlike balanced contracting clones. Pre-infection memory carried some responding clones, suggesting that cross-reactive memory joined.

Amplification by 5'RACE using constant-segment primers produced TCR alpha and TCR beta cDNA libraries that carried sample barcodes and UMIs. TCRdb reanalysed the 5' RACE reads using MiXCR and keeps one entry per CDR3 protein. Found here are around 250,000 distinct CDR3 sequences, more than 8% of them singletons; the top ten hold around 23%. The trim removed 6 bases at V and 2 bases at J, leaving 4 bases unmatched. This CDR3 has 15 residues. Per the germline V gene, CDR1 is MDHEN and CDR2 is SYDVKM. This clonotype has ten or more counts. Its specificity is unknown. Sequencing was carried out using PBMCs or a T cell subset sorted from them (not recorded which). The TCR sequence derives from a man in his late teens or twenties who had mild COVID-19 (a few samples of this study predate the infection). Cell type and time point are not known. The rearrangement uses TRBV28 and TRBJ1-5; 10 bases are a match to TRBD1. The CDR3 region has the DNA TGTGCCAGCAGCCCCGGGACAGGGGGCAATCAGCCCCAGCATTTT. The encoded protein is CASSPGTGGNQPQHF.